This T cell receptor (beta chain) was sequenced for a study of chemoradiotherapy in HPV16-positive cancers. CDR1 is SQVTM, CDR2 ANQGSEA, per germline. V was shortened by 4 bases and J by 3 bases, with 7 bases between the two germline ends. The CDR3 covers 11 residues. As for this clone: Other DNA sequences within the sample encode an identical CDR3.

Profiled with immunoSEQ multiplex PCR; TCRdb holds only in-frame clones, not every one. The table lists just over 8,500 clones, over 65% of them singletons. The sample was taken from a patient who underwent chemoradiotherapy. The chain combines TRBV29-1 with TRBJ2-7; possibly TRBD2 for D (6 bases). The clonotype comes from a human donor with HPV-associated anogenital cancer. DNA of the CDR3: TGCAGCGTTGGGGGGGACTACGAGCAGTACTTC. It translates to CSVGGDYEQYF.